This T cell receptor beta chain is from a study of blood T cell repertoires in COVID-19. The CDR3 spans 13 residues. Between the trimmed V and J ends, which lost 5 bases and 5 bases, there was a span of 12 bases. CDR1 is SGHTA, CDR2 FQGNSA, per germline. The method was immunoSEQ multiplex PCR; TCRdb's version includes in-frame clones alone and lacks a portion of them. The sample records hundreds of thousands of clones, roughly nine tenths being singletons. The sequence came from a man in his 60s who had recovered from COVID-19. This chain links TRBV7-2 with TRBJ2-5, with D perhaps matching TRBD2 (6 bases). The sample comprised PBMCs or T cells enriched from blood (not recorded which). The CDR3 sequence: CASSNGGTETQYF. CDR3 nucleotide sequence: TGTGCCAGCAGCAATGGGGGGACGGAGACCCAGTACTTC.